This is a list of T cell receptor beta chains from one sample in a study of T cell changes during pregnancy in multiple sclerosis. TCRdb keeps only in-frame clones here, not all; method: immunoSEQ multiplex PCR. The sample has roughly 80,000 clones, around 92% seen once; the top ten hold almost 1.5%. Source: peripheral blood, taken before pregnancy. These receptors originate from a female donor with multiple sclerosis, enrolled in a pregnancy study. Each CDR3 is given with its conserved first and last residue. The D gene is left open where the match is weak. Clone size appears in some rows only: once, few, many, or a class for an expanded clone.

d_gene: -
abundance: -
v_gene: TRBV5-1
j_gene: TRBJ1-6
CDR3nt: TGCGCCAGCAGCCCAGACAGGAGCAATTCACCCCTCCACTTT
CDR3aa: CASSPDRSNSPLHF

d_gene: TRBD2
abundance: -
v_gene: TRBV18
j_gene: TRBJ2-5
CDR3nt: TGTGCCAGCTCACCACTGTCTAGCGGGGGATCCTACCAAGAGACCCAGTACTTC
CDR3aa: CASSPLSSGGSYQETQYF

d_gene: TRBD2
abundance: -
v_gene: TRBV7-2
j_gene: TRBJ2-1
CDR3nt: TGTGCCAGCAGCCACAGACTAGCGGGGGACCGGGCCAATGAGCAGTTCTTC
CDR3aa: CASSHRLAGDRANEQFF

d_gene: -
abundance: -
v_gene: TRBV7-8
j_gene: TRBJ1-1
CDR3nt: TGTGCCAGCAGCCGGGGGACCACGAACACTGAAGCTTTCTTT
CDR3aa: CASSRGTTNTEAFF

d_gene: TRBD2
abundance: -
v_gene: TRBV6-5
j_gene: TRBJ2-5
CDR3nt: TGTGCCAGCAGTGCACGGGGGGGAGGGGGGACCCAGTACTTC
CDR3aa: CASSARGGGGTQYF

d_gene: -
abundance: -
v_gene: TRBV11-1
j_gene: TRBJ2-3
CDR3nt: TGTGCCAGCAGCTTAGCGGGACTGCCTAGCACAGATACGCAGTATTTT
CDR3aa: CASSLAGLPSTDTQYF

d_gene: -
abundance: few
v_gene: TRBV19
j_gene: TRBJ1-5
CDR3nt: TGTGCCAGTAGTACCCAAGCTCGTACAGGGTCGTACAATCAGCCCCAGCATTTT
CDR3aa: CASSTQARTGSYNQPQHF

d_gene: TRBD1
abundance: -
v_gene: TRBV10-2
j_gene: TRBJ2-3
CDR3nt: TGCGCCAGCGGGGACAGATCAGATACGCAGTATTTT
CDR3aa: CASGDRSDTQYF

d_gene: -
abundance: once
v_gene: TRBV27
j_gene: TRBJ1-4
CDR3nt: TGTGCCAGCATGGGTGCAGGCCAGGGAATTGAAAAACTGTTTTTT
CDR3aa: CASMGAGQGIEKLFF

d_gene: TRBD1
abundance: -
v_gene: TRBV5-8
j_gene: TRBJ1-5
CDR3nt: TGTGCCAGCAGCCCCGGGGACAGGGGGAATCAGCCCCAGCATTTT
CDR3aa: CASSPGDRGNQPQHF

d_gene: TRBD1
abundance: -
v_gene: TRBV7-9
j_gene: TRBJ2-3
CDR3nt: TGTGCCAGCAGCTACCCGGACAGGGGGCTGAGGGGGGATACGCAGTATTTT
CDR3aa: CASSYPDRGLRGDTQYF

d_gene: -
abundance: -
v_gene: TRBV15
j_gene: TRBJ2-2
CDR3nt: TGTGCCACCAGCAGTGGGGTGAGGGTTCCGTTTTTT
CDR3aa: CATSSGVRVPFF

d_gene: -
abundance: -
v_gene: TRBV19
j_gene: TRBJ1-1
CDR3nt: TGTGCCAGTACCAGTAGCTGGGCTGAAGCTTTCTTT
CDR3aa: CASTSSWAEAFF

d_gene: -
abundance: -
v_gene: TRBV7-7
j_gene: TRBJ2-3
CDR3nt: TGTGCTAGCAGCCCCGACGGGTTTAGTGTCGATACGCAGTATTTT
CDR3aa: CASSPDGFSVDTQYF

d_gene: -
abundance: once
v_gene: TRBV9
j_gene: TRBJ2-7
CDR3nt: TGTGCCAGCAGCGTAGGAGGGATCGACGAGCAGTACTTC
CDR3aa: CASSVGGIDEQYF

d_gene: -
abundance: -
v_gene: TRBV13
j_gene: TRBJ2-7
CDR3nt: TGTGCCAGCAGCCCCGAGGGGACTCCTAACCAGTACTTC
CDR3aa: CASSPEGTPNQYF

d_gene: TRBD1
abundance: -
v_gene: TRBV6-5
j_gene: TRBJ1-3
CDR3nt: TGTGCCACCCTAAAGGACAGGGATAGAAACACCATATATTTT
CDR3aa: CATLKDRDRNTIYF

d_gene: -
abundance: -
v_gene: TRBV20-1
j_gene: TRBJ1-2
CDR3nt: TGCAGTGCTAGACAGGGTGATGGCTACACCTTC
CDR3aa: CSARQGDGYTF

d_gene: -
abundance: -
v_gene: TRBV19
j_gene: TRBJ1-4
CDR3nt: TGTGCCAGTACCACGGGTGGGGCAACCGGAAAACTGTTTTTT
CDR3aa: CASTTGGATGKLFF

d_gene: -
abundance: -
v_gene: TRBV6-1
j_gene: TRBJ2-7
CDR3nt: TGTGCCAGCGCCCAGTCATACGAGCAGTACTTC
CDR3aa: CASAQSYEQYF

d_gene: -
abundance: -
v_gene: TRBV6-5
j_gene: TRBJ1-3
CDR3nt: TGTGCCAGCAGTTACGCGGGCAACTCTGGAAACACCATATATTTT
CDR3aa: CASSYAGNSGNTIYF

d_gene: -
abundance: -
v_gene: TRBV5-1
j_gene: TRBJ2-5
CDR3nt: TGCGCCAGCAGCGGGCCGGATCTCGAGACCCAGTACTTC
CDR3aa: CASSGPDLETQYF

d_gene: -
abundance: -
v_gene: TRBV5-1
j_gene: TRBJ1-2
CDR3nt: TGCGCCAGCAGCTTGGGGGGAGGGAACGAAATCTTTTATGGCTACACCTTC
CDR3aa: CASSLGGGNEIFYGYTF